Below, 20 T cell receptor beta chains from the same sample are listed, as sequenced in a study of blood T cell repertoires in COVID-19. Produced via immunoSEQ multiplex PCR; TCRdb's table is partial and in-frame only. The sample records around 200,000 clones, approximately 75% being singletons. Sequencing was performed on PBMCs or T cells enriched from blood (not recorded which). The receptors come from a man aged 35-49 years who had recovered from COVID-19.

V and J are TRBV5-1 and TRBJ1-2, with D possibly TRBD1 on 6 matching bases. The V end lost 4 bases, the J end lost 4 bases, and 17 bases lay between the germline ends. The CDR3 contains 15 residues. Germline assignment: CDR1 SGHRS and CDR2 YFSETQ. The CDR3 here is CASSGQGGGPYGYTF. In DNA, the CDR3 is TGCGCCAGCAGCGGCCAGGGCGGGGGGCCCTATGGCTACACCTTC.

CDR3 sequence: CASSLQGLAGSPQYF. CDR3 DNA sequence: TGTGCCAGCAGCTTGCAAGGACTAGCGGGGAGCCCGCAGTACTTC. This sequence joins TRBV11-2 and TRBJ2-7; 12 nucleotides match TRBD2. The CDR3 is 15 amino acids. V shed 3 bases, J shed 9 bases, and the junction held 9 bases outside the gene matches. Germline V gene data show CDR1 as SGHAT and CDR2 as FQNNGV. The variable domain in full, completed from reference TRBV11-2 and TRBJ2-7, reads EAGVAQSPRYKIIEKRQSVAFWCNPISGHATLYWYQQILGQGPKLLIQFQNNGVVDDSQLPKDRFSAERLKGVDSTLKIQPAKLEDSAVYLCASSLQGLAGSPQYFGPGTRLTVT.

CDR3 DNA sequence: TGTGCCAGCAATGACGGAGGGTTGAGTCAGCCCCAGCATTTT. As protein: CASNDGGLSQPQHF. This chain connects TRBV28 to TRBJ1-5; D is uncertain. Germline assignment: CDR1 MDHEN and CDR2 SYDVKM. V was shortened by 7 bases and J by 6 bases, with 16 bases between the two germline ends. CDR3 length: 14 amino acids.

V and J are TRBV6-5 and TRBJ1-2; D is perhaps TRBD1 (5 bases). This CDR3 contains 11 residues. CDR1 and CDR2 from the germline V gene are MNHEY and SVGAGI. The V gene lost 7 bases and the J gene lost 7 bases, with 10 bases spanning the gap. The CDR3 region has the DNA TGTGCCAGCACCCAAGGGGTTGGCTACACCTTC. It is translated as CASTQGVGYTF.

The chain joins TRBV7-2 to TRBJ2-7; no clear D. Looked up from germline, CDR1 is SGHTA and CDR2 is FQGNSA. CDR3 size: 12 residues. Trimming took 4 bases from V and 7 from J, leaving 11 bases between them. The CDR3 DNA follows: TGTGCCAGCAGCTCCTTCTTTAGAGAGCAGTACTTC. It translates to CASSSFFREQYF.

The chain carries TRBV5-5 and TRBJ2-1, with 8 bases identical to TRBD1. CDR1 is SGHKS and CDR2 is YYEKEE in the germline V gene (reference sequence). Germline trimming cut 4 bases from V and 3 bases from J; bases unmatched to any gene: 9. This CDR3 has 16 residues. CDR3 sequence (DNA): TGTGCCAGCAGCCCATGGACAGGGATCGTCTACAATGAGCAGTTCTTC. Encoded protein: CASSPWTGIVYNEQFF.

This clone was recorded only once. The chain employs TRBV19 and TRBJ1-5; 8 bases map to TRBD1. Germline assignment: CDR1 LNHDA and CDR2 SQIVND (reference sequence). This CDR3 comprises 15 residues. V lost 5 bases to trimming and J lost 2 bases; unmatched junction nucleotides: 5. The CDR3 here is CASSLEDRGNQPQHF. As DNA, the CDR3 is TGTGCCAGTAGTCTGGAGGACAGGGGCAATCAGCCCCAGCATTTT.

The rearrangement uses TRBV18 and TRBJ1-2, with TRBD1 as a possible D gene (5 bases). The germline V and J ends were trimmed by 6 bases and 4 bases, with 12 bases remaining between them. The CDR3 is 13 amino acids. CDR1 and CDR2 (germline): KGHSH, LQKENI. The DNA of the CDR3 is TGTGCCAGCTCTCAGGGCAATCTCTATGGCTACACCTTC. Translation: CASSQGNLYGYTF.

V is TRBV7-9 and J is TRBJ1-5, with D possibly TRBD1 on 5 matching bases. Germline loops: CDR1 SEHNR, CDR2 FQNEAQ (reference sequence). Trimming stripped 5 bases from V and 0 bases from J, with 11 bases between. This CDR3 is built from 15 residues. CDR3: CASSPNGASNQPQHF. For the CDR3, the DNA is TGTGCCAGCAGCCCGAATGGGGCTAGCAATCAGCCCCAGCATTTT.

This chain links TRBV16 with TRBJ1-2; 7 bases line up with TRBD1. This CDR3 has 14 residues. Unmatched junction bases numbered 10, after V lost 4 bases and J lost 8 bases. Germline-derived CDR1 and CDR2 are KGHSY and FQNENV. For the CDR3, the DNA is TGTGCCAGCAGCCCCTCCGGCAGGGGGGAAGGCTACACCTTC. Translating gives CASSPSGRGEGYTF.

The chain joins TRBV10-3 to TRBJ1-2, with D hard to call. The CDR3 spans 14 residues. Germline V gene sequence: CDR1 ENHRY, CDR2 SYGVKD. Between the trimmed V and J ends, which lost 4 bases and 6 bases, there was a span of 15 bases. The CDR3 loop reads CAISAGASIDGYTF. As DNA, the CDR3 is TGTGCCATCAGTGCAGGCGCGTCTATCGATGGCTACACCTTC.

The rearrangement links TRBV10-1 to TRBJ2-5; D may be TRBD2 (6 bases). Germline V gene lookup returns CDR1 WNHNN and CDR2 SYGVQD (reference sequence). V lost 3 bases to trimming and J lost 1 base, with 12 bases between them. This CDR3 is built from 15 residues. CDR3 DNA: TGCGCCAGCAGTGATACCCACGGGGGCCAAGAGACCCAGTACTTC. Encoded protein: CASSDTHGGQETQYF.

The CDR3: CATGEAKNIQYF. The CDR3 bases are TGTGCCACGGGTGAGGCCAAAAACATTCAGTACTTC. V gene TRBV19 combines with J gene TRBJ2-4; D gene uncertain. The V gene lost 10 bases and the J gene lost 1 base, with 8 bases spanning the gap. Germline V gives CDR1 LNHDA, CDR2 SQIVND (reference sequence). CDR3 length: 12 amino acids. Variable domain in full (rest from reference TRBV19 and TRBJ2-4): DGGITQSPKYLFRKEGQNVTLSCEQNLNHDAMYWYRQDPGQGLRLIYYSQIVNDFQKGDIAEGYSVSREKKESFPLTVTSAQKNPTAFYLCATGEAKNIQYFGAGTRLSVL.

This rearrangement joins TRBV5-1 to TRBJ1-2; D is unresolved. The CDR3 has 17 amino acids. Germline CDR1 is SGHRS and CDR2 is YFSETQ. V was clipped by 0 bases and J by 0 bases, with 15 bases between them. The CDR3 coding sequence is TGCGCCAGCAGCTTGGGGAGGACCCGGGCTACTAACTATGGCTACACCTTC. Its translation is CASSLGRTRATNYGYTF.

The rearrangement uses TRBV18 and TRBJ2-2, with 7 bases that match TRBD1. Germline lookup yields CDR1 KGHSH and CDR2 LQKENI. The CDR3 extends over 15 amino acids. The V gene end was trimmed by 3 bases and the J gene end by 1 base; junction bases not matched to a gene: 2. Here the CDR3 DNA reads TGTGCCAGCTCACCTAGACAGGGGAACACCGGGGAGCTGTTTTTT. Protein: CASSPRQGNTGELFF.

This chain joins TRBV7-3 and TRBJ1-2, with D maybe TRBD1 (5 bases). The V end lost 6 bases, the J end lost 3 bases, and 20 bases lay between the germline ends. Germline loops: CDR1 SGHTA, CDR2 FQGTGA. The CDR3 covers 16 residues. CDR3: CASSLVAGTKDYGYTF. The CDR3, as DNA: TGTGCCAGCAGTCTCGTCGCGGGGACGAAAGACTATGGCTACACCTTC.

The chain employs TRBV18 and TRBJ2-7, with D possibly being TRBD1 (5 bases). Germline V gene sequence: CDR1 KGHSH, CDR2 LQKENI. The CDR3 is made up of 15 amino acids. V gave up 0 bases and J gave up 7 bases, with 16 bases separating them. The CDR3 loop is CASSPPRQRGGEQYF. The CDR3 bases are TGTGCCAGCTCACCACCCCGACAGCGAGGTGGTGAGCAGTACTTC.

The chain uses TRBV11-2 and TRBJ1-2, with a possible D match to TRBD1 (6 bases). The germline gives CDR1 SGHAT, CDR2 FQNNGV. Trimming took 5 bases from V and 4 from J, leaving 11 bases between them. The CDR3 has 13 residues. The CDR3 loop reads CASSEQGPYGYTF. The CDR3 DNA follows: TGTGCCAGCAGCGAACAGGGTCCCTATGGCTACACCTTC.

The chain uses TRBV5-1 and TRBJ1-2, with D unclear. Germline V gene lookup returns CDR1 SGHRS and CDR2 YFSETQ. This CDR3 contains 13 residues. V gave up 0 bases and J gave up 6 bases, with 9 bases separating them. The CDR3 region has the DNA TGCGCCAGCAGCTTGGACAGAAAGGATGGCTACACCTTC. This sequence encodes CASSLDRKDGYTF.

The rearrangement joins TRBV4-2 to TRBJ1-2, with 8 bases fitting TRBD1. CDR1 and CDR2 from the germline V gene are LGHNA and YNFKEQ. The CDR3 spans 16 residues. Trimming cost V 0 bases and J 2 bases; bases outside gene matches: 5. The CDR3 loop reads CASSQDPGQGNYGYTF. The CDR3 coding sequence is TGTGCCAGCAGCCAAGATCCAGGACAGGGCAACTATGGCTACACCTTC.